This T cell receptor beta chain derives from a study of shared clonotypes between healthy human individuals. Trimming cost V 10 bases and J 1 base, with 13 bases left between them. CDR3 size: 13 residues. CDR1 is LNHDA, CDR2 SQIVND, per germline (reference sequence). TCRdb's copy holds only in-frame clones and misses some; the assay was immunoSEQ multiplex PCR. This table has roughly 2.2 million clones, approximately 93% appearing once. The source is a man between 18 and 35 years old in good health. Some clones in this sample may be carry-over from other donors' samples. The rearrangement uses TRBV19 and TRBJ1-1; D gene uncertain. The sample consisted of naive CD4+ T cells from PBMCs. Documented subset: CD45RA+ positively selected. The CDR3 spells CATSSQENTEAFF. The CDR3 nucleotides are TGTGCCACCTCCTCGCAGGAGAACACTGAAGCTTTCTTT. The variable domain in full, completed from reference TRBV19 and TRBJ1-1, reads DGGITQSPKYLFRKEGQNVTLSCEQNLNHDAMYWYRQDPGQGLRLIYYSQIVNDFQKGDIAEGYSVSREKKESFPLTVTSAQKNPTAFYLCATSSQENTEAFFGQGTRLTVV.